Described below is a single T cell receptor beta chain sequence and its context. The data were taken from a study of T cell changes during pregnancy in multiple sclerosis. The V gene lost 2 bases and the J gene lost 2 bases, with 6 bases spanning the gap. Germline loops: CDR1 ENHRY, CDR2 SYGVKD. The CDR3 is 13 amino acids. Generated by immunoSEQ multiplex PCR, the TCRdb table keeps only in-frame clones and is missing some. The data contain 85,000 to 100,000 clones, roughly 92% of them singletons. This chain links TRBV10-3 with TRBJ1-2; no firm D call. The source was peripheral blood, collected in the first trimester of pregnancy. This receptor was taken from a female donor with multiple sclerosis, enrolled in a pregnancy study. In DNA form, the CDR3 reads TGTGCCATCAGTGAGCAGGCGAACTATGGCTACACCTTC. Translating gives CAISEQANYGYTF.